Listed here is a single T cell receptor beta chain. The antigen is not known. The sample is drawn from a study of shared clonotypes between healthy human individuals. Study-wide points: The sole specimen, blood, was sampled, and tissue repertoires likely differ.

V lost 2 bases and J 10 bases, leaving 15 bases between the germline ends. This CDR3 region has 14 residues. The germline gives CDR1 SGHAT, CDR2 FQNNGV. Assay used: immunoSEQ multiplex PCR; TCRdb lists only in-frame clones, some missing. The table lists about 2.4 million clones, 93% of them singletons. This rearrangement joins TRBV11-2 to TRBJ2-1; D gene uncertain. This TCR was sampled from a man younger than 30 in good health. Some clones in this sample may be carry-over from other donors' samples. Sequenced input: naive CD4+ T cells from PBMCs. Regarding subset: CD45RA+ positively selected. The CDR3: CASSLLVPPTEQFF. In nucleotides, the CDR3 is TGTGCCAGCAGCTTACTAGTACCCCCGACGGAGCAGTTCTTC.